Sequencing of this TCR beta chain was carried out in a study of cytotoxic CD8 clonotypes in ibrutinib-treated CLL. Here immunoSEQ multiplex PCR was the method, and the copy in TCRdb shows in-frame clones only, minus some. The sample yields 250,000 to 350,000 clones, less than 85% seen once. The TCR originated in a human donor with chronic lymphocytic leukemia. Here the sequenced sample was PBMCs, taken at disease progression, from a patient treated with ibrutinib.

As DNA, the CDR3 is TGTGCCAGCAGCGTAACACCAGGGTCCGGTGAAAAACTGTTTTTT. Translated: CASSVTPGSGEKLFF. The V gene is TRBV9, the J gene TRBJ1-4; weak D call: TRBD1 (5 bases). V gave up 1 base and J gave up 7 bases, with 14 bases separating them. Germline V gives CDR1 SGDLS, CDR2 YYNGEE. The CDR3 is 15 residues long.